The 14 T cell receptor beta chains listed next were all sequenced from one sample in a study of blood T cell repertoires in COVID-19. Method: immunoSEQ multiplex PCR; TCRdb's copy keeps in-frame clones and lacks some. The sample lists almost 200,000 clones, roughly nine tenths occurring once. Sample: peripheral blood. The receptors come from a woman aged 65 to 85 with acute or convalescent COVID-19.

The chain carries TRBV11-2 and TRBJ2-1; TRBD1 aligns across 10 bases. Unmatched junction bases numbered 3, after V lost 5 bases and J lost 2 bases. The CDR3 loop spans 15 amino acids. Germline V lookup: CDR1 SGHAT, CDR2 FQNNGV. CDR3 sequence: CASSEGQGAYNEQFF. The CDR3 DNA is TGTGCCAGCAGCGAAGGACAGGGGGCCTACAATGAGCAGTTCTTC.

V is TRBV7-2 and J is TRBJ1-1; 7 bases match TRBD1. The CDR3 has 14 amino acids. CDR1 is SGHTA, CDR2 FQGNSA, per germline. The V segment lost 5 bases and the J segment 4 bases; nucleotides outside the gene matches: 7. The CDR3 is CASSLQGEGTEAFF. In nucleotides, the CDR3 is TGTGCCAGCAGCCTCCAGGGGGAAGGCACTGAAGCTTTCTTT. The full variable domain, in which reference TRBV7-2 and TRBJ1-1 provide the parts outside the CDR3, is GAGVSQSPSNKVTEKGKDVELRCDPISGHTALYWYRQSLGQGLEFLIYFQGNSAPDKSGLPSDRFSAERTGGSVSTLTIQRTQQEDSAVYLCASSLQGEGTEAFFGQGTRLTVV.

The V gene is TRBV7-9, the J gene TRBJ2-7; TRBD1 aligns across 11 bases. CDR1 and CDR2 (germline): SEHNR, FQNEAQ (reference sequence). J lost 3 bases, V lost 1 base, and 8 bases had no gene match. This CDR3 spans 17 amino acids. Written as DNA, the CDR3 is TGTGCCAGCAGCTTAGAATGGTGGACAGGGGGCGACTACGAGCAGTACTTC. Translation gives CASSLEWWTGGDYEQYF. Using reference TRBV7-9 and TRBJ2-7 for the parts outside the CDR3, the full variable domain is DTGVSQNPRHKITKRGQNVTFRCDPISEHNRLYWYRQTLGQGPEFLTYFQNEAQLEKSRLLSDRFSAERPKGSFSTLEIQRTEQGDSAMYLCASSLEWWTGGDYEQYFGPGTRLTVT.

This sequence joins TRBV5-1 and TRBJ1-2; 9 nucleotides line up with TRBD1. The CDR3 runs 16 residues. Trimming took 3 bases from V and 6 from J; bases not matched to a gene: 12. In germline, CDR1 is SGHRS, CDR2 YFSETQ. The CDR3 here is CASSSYGQGTGHGYTF. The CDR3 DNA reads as TGCGCCAGCAGCTCCTATGGACAGGGGACGGGACATGGCTACACCTTC.

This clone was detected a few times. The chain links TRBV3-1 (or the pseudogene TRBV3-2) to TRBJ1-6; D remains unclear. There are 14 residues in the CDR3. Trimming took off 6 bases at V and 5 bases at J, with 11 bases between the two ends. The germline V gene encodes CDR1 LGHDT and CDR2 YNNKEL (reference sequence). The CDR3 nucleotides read TGTGCCAGCAGGCCCGGGTGGGATAATTCACCCCTCCACTTT. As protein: CASRPGWDNSPLHF.

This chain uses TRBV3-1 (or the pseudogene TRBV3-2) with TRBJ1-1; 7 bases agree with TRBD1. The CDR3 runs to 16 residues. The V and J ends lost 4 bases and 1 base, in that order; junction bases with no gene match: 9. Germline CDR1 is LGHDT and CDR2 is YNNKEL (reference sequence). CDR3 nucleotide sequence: TGTGCCAGCAGCCCCCGGGACAGAGGACAGAACACTGAAGCTTTCTTT. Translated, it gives CASSPRDRGQNTEAFF.

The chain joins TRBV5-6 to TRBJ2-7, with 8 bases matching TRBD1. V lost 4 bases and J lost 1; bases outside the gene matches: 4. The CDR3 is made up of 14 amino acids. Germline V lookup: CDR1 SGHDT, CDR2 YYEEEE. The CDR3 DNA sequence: TGTGCCAGCAGCGCTGGACAGGGATCCTACGAGCAGTACTTC. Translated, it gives CASSAGQGSYEQYF.

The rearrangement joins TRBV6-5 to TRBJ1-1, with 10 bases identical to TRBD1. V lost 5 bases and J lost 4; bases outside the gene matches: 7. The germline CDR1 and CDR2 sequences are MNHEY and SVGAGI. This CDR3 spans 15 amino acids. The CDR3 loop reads CASSLTGGRGTEAFF. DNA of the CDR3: TGTGCCAGCAGTCTGACAGGGGGCCGTGGCACTGAAGCTTTCTTT.

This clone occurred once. CDR3 region: CASSLNGRVNQPQHF. The CDR3 region has the DNA TGTGCCAGCAGCCTCAACGGCAGGGTGAATCAGCCCCAGCATTTT. The V and J genes are TRBV11-2 and TRBJ1-5, with a weak D call TRBD1 (5 bases). This CDR3 has 15 amino acids. V was trimmed by 5 bases and J by 4 bases, leaving 15 bases between them. The germline V gene encodes CDR1 SGHAT and CDR2 FQNNGV.

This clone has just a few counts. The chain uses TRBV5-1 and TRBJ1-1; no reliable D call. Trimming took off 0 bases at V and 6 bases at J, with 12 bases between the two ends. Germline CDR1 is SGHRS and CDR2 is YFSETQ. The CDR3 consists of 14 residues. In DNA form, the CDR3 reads TGCGCCAGCAGCTTGGATCAATCAGGTGCTGAAGCTTTCTTT. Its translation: CASSLDQSGAEAFF.

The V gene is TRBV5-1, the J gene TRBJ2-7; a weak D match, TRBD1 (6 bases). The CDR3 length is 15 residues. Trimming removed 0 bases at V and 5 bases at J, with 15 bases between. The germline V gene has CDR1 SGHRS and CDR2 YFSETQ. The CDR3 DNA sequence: TGCGCCAGCAGCTTGGACCTGACAGGTAGCCACGAGCAGTACTTC. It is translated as CASSLDLTGSHEQYF.

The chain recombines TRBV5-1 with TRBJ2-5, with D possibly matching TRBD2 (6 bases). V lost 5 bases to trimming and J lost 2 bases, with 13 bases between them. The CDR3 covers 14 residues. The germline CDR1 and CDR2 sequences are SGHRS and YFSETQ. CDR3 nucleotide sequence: TGCGCCAGCAGTAGGGGAGCGGGTCAAGAGACCCAGTACTTC. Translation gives CASSRGAGQETQYF.

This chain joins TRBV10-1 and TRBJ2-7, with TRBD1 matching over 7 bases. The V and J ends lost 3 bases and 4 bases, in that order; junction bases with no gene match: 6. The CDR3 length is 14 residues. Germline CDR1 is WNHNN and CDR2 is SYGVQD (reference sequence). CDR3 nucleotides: TGCGCCAGCAGTGAACAGGGGTCCTATTACGAGCAGTACTTC. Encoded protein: CASSEQGSYYEQYF.

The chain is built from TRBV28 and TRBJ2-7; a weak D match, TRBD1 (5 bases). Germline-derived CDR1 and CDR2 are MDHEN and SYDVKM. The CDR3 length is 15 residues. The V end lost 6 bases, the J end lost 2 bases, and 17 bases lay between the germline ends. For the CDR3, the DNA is TGTGCCAGCAGGGGATCTGGGGCTCGAACCTACGAGCAGTACTTC. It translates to CASRGSGARTYEQYF.